This note documents a single TCR beta chain sequence. One end of the junction varies from germline; a read error may be responsible. The data stem from a study of OX40 agonist ivuxolimab in advanced cancers. Some clones are missing from TCRdb's copy, which holds only in-frame ones; the method was immunoSEQ multiplex PCR. This table holds roughly 48,000 clones, approximately 84% found once. This TCR derives from an adult with an advanced solid tumor such as melanoma, head and neck, liver or kidney cancer. The material sequenced was CD4+ or CD8+ T cells sorted from blood, taken in a trial of the OX40 agonist ivuxolimab.

This CDR3 is CASSLILRGNHGYTF. CDR3 DNA sequence: TGTGCCAGCAGTTTAATTTTAAGGGGTAACCATGGCTACACCTTC. The rearrangement joins TRBV28 to TRBJ1-2, with D possibly TRBD1 on 5 matching bases. This CDR3 spans 15 amino acids. Germline assignment: CDR1 MDHEN and CDR2 SYDVKM.